These T cell receptor beta chains were read from a single sample in a study of vaccination and CD4 T cells after COVID-19. These receptors lack a known antigen. From the PCR reads, TCRdb called clonotypes with MiXCR, one entry per CDR3 protein. The table has about 7,800 distinct CDR3 sequences, more than 35% seen once; the top ten hold under 40%. Material: CD4+ T cells from blood, cultured in vitro. Source of these receptors: a human donor in good health. The conserved cysteine and the conserved F or W are not part of the CDR3 here. A clone size is listed for some rows: how often the clone was seen (once, few, many), or a class if it is expanded.

ASSAGTVGGTEAF TRBV18 . 13 TRBJ1-1
ASSRGQRGGRTGELF TRBV6-1 . 15 TRBJ2-2
ASSLGGLAGGSQETQY TRBV5-1 . 16 TRBJ2-5
ATSGPDPPVRKAGAP TRBV24-1 . 15 TRBJ2-7
ASSLIEQF TRBV12-3/TRBV12-4 . 8 TRBJ2-1
ASSYSGKEGFYNEQF TRBV6-7 . 15 TRBJ2-1
ASRRLAGPYEQY TRBV27 . 12 TRBJ2-7
SASPLAGSRNNEQF TRBV20-1 . 14 TRBJ2-1
ASSFLDRASVKL TRBV28 . 12 TRBJ2-1
ASSVGTVRLGTQY TRBV7-9 medium-sized 13 TRBJ2-5
ASSFTGTGNQETQY TRBV11-2 . 14 TRBJ2-5
ASSRDRNSYNEQF TRBV6-4 . 13 TRBJ2-1
SATTGLAGGTYNEQF TRBV20-1 few 15 TRBJ2-1
ASLLSGGTEAF TRBV2 few 11 TRBJ1-1